A single sample is the source of the 8 T cell receptor beta chains below, sequenced in a study of molecular identifiers for immune sequencing clone quantification. TCRdb analysed the PCR reads with MiXCR anew, one entry per CDR3 protein. The repertoire holds around 480,000 distinct CDR3 sequences, less than 30% seen once, with roughly 0.79% in the top ten. The sample was naive CD8+ T cells from blood, with Jurkat cell RNA spiked in. Subset here: FACS-sorted CD8+CD4-CCR7+CD45RA+ naive T cells. Receptors originate from a human donor in good health. Some libraries in this study had Jurkat cell RNA spiked in.

V and J are TRBV11-2 and TRBJ2-3; no clear D. The CDR3 runs to 13 residues. CDR1 and CDR2 from the germline V gene are SGHAT and FQNNGV. V lost 5 bases, J lost 4 bases, and 10 bases lay in between. The chain's CDR3 is CASSPSTPDTQYF. The CDR3 nucleotides read TGTGCCAGCAGCCCCTCCACCCCAGATACGCAGTATTTT.

This chain links TRBV4-3 with TRBJ1-3; 7 nucleotides align to TRBD1. V lost 5 bases and J lost 4; bases outside the gene matches: 2. Germline V gene sequence: CDR1 LGHNA, CDR2 YSLEER. The CDR3 loop spans 13 amino acids. For the CDR3, the DNA is TGCGCCAGCAGCGCGGGACAGGGAAACACCATATATTTT. Translation: CASSAGQGNTIYF.

The chain is built from TRBV5-6 and TRBJ1-1; possible D gene TRBD1, 5 bases. The germline V gene encodes CDR1 SGHDT and CDR2 YYEEEE. Between the trimmed V and J ends, which lost 0 bases and 4 bases, there was a span of 13 bases. The CDR3 totals 15 residues. This chain's CDR3 is CASSLGRGAGTEAFF. Written as DNA, the CDR3 is TGTGCCAGCAGCTTGGGCCGGGGCGCGGGCACTGAAGCTTTCTTT.

This clonotype was found many times. The chain joins TRBV7-8 to TRBJ2-1; D is undetermined. The CDR3 length is 15 residues. Trimming removed 3 bases from V and 0 bases from J, with 9 bases in between. The germline gives CDR1 SGHVS, CDR2 FQNEAQ. CDR3 DNA: TGTGCCAGCAGCTTGAACCCGACCTCCTACAATGAGCAGTTCTTC. This sequence encodes CASSLNPTSYNEQFF.

Remarks on this clonotype: This could be a read error, since a much larger clone is one nucleotide away. This rearrangement joins TRBV2 to TRBJ2-1, with D perhaps matching TRBD1 (5 bases). Germline CDR1 is SNHLY and CDR2 is FYNNEI. This CDR3 region has 12 residues. The CDR3 sequence is CARRTRLNEQSF. The CDR3 DNA follows: TGTGCCAGGAGGACAAGGCTGAATGAGCAGTCCTTC.

The chain combines TRBV6-2 or TRBV6-3 with TRBJ1-2, with unresolved D. The CDR3 spans 13 residues. Germline V CDR1 and CDR2: MNHEY, SVGEGT. V lost 6 bases and J lost 4, with 12 bases in between. This CDR3 reads CASSPPETYGYTF. CDR3 nucleotides: TGTGCCAGCAGCCCCCCAGAAACCTATGGCTACACCTTC.

This clonotype was seen more than once but under ten times. The chain is built from TRBV9 and TRBJ2-2, with 10 positions matching TRBD2. From germline, CDR1 is SGDLS and CDR2 YYNGEE. V lost 0 bases, J lost 0 bases, and 5 bases stayed unmatched. This CDR3 contains 18 residues. CDR3 coding DNA: TGTGCCAGCAGCGTAGCGGGACTAGCGTTCACGAACACCGGGGAGCTGTTTTTT. It encodes CASSVAGLAFTNTGELFF.

Only a few counts were recorded for this clonotype. V gene TRBV12-3 or TRBV12-4 combines with J gene TRBJ2-3, with 10 bases lining up with TRBD1. The CDR3 has 17 amino acids. J gave up 5 bases and V 2 bases, and 10 bases lay outside the gene matches. CDR3 residues: CASSLYFGTGDKDTQYF. CDR3 coding DNA: TGTGCCAGCAGTTTATATTTCGGGACAGGGGATAAAGATACGCAGTATTTT.